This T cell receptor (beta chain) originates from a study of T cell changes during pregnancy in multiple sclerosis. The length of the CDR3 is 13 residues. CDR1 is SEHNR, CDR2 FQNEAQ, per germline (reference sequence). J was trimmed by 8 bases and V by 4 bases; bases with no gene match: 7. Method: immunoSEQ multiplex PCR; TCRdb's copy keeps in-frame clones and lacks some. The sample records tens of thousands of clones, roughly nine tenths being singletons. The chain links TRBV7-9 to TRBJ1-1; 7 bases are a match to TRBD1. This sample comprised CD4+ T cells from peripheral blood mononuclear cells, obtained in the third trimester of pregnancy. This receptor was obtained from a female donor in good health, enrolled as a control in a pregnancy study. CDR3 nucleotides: TGTGCCAGCAGCTCCCGGACAGGAGGAGAAGCTTTCTTT. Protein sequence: CASSSRTGGEAFF.